This TCR beta chain was identified during a study of identifying expanded T cells in peripheral blood. Produced via immunoSEQ multiplex PCR; TCRdb's table is partial and in-frame only. This sample has approximately 90,000 clones, with roughly 81% found just once. CDR3 length: 11 residues. The V gene lost 5 bases and the J gene lost 7 bases, with 11 bases spanning the gap. The germline CDR1 and CDR2 sequences are GTSNPN and SVGIG (reference sequence). Material for sequencing was blood. The V call is TRBV30, the J call TRBJ1-2; D might be TRBD1 (6 bases). This TCR was recovered from a person aged 18 to 75 in good health. CDR3 loop: CAWQGRRGYTF. The DNA for the CDR3 is TGTGCCTGGCAGGGGCGGCGTGGCTACACCTTC.